This entry lists 8 T cell receptor beta chains sequenced from one sample in a study of response to subunit inactivated influenza vaccine. TCRdb itself ran the RT-PCR reads through MiXCR, one entry per CDR3 protein. The sample has 500,000 to 550,000 distinct CDR3 sequences; roughly 7.6% are singletons. The specimen was PBMCs from blood, collected around 2 years after vaccination. These receptors were collected from a man aged 45 to 75 who received an inactivated influenza vaccine.

This clonotype was seen a few times. The rearrangement links TRBV6-5 to TRBJ1-1, with D tentatively TRBD1 (5 bases). Germline-derived CDR1 and CDR2 are MNHEY and SVGAGI. CDR3 length: 15 amino acids. The V gene lost 0 bases and the J gene lost 0 bases, with 8 bases spanning the gap. The DNA of the CDR3 is TGTGCCAGCAGTTACTCGGCAGGGCTGAACACTGAAGCTTTCTTT. Translation: CASSYSAGLNTEAFF.

Many counts were recorded for this clonotype. This sequence joins TRBV29-1 and TRBJ1-1, with TRBD1 identical over 7 bases. The germline CDR1 and CDR2 sequences are SQVTM and ANQGSEA. V was clipped by 1 base and J by 1 base; unmatched bases: 3. This CDR3 is built from 14 residues. CDR3 protein: CSVEVQGRNTEAFF. In DNA, the CDR3 is TGCAGCGTTGAAGTACAGGGGAGGAACACTGAAGCTTTCTTT.

The chain has TRBV3-1 and TRBJ1-1; D ambiguous. Trimming removed 0 bases at V and 0 bases at J, with 8 bases between. In germline, CDR1 is LGHDT, CDR2 YNNKEL (reference sequence). This CDR3 has 15 residues. The CDR3 loop reads CASSQDLVVNTEAFF. Written as DNA, the CDR3 is TGTGCCAGCAGCCAAGATTTGGTGGTGAACACTGAAGCTTTCTTT.

The rearrangement links TRBV4-3 to TRBJ1-2; D is unresolved. The germline V gene has CDR1 LGHNA and CDR2 YSLEER. The CDR3 has 12 amino acids. Trimming removed 1 base from V and 5 bases from J, with 5 bases in between. CDR3 DNA: TGCGCCAGCAGCCAAGTGGGGTATGGCTACACCTTC. Protein: CASSQVGYGYTF.

V is TRBV7-2 and J is TRBJ1-3; D gene ambiguous. The germline V gene has CDR1 SGHTA and CDR2 FQGNSA. This CDR3 comprises 13 residues. The germline V and J ends were trimmed by 0 bases and 4 bases, with 4 bases remaining between them. This CDR3 is CASSLAAGNTIYF. DNA of the CDR3: TGTGCCAGCAGCTTAGCTGCCGGAAACACCATATATTTT.

The chain uses TRBV7-2 and TRBJ1-1, with TRBD1 matching over 7 bases. Per the germline V gene, CDR1 is SGHTA and CDR2 is FQGNSA. V lost 5 bases, J lost 1 base, and 7 bases stayed unmatched. The CDR3 covers 15 residues. The CDR3 DNA reads TGTGCCAGCAGCCCTAAGGACAGGCCGAACACTGAAGCTTTCTTT. Its protein product is CASSPKDRPNTEAFF.

The V and J genes are TRBV20-1 and TRBJ2-1; D gene unclear. The CDR3 consists of 13 residues. The V and J ends lost 1 base and 9 bases respectively, with 13 bases between them. Germline V gives CDR1 DFQATT, CDR2 SNEGSKA (reference sequence). CDR3: CSARVVFSGEQFF. CDR3 DNA sequence: TGCAGTGCTAGAGTAGTCTTTTCGGGTGAGCAGTTCTTC.

The table lists this clonotype with many counts. The rearrangement joins TRBV20-1 to TRBJ2-7, with D perhaps TRBD2 (7 bases). Trimming took off 2 bases at V and 2 bases at J, with 10 bases between the two ends. Per the germline V gene, CDR1 is DFQATT and CDR2 is SNEGSKA (reference sequence). This CDR3 has 13 residues. The CDR3 region has the DNA TGCAGTGCTAGAAGGGGGGGCGCCTACGAGCAGTACTTC. It yields the protein CSARRGGAYEQYF.